Following are 32 T cell receptor beta chains from one sample sequenced in a study of blood T cell repertoires in COVID-19. The data were produced by immunoSEQ multiplex PCR, yet TCRdb's version contains in-frame clones alone and is incomplete. The sample lists 200,000 to 250,000 clones; 86% were seen once. Material for sequencing was peripheral blood. The receptors derive from a man aged 80 or over with acute or convalescent COVID-19.

The chain joins TRBV6-5 to TRBJ1-6, with D perhaps matching TRBD1 (6 bases). The CDR3 is 15 residues long. CDR1 and CDR2 from the germline V gene are MNHEY and SVGAGI. Trimming took 2 bases from V and 10 from J, leaving 15 bases between them. The CDR3 DNA reads as TGTGCCAGCAGTTACGGGACAATAGGGGAGTCACCCCTCCACTTT. As protein: CASSYGTIGESPLHF.

The chain uses TRBV27 and TRBJ1-6; D perhaps matches TRBD1 (5 bases). This CDR3 is 15 amino acids long. V lost 3 bases and J lost 6, with 12 bases in between. The germline CDR1 and CDR2 sequences are MNHEY and SMNVEV (reference sequence). CDR3 region: CASSFGGAPNSPLHF. The DNA of the CDR3 is TGTGCCAGCAGTTTCGGTGGGGCACCTAATTCACCCCTCCACTTT.

The chain carries TRBV18 and TRBJ2-7; 7 positions agree with TRBD1. The V and J ends lost 4 bases and 4 bases, in that order; junction bases with no gene match: 4. The CDR3 runs 13 residues. Germline lookup yields CDR1 KGHSH and CDR2 LQKENI. The CDR3 reads CASSLGTEYEQYF. The CDR3 nucleotides are TGTGCCAGCTCACTTGGGACAGAGTACGAGCAGTACTTC.

This clone was counted once. The rearrangement joins TRBV6-5 to TRBJ1-6, with 9 positions matching TRBD1. V lost 8 bases and J lost 9; bases outside the gene matches: 5. Germline values: CDR1 MNHEY, CDR2 SVGAGI. CDR3 size: 13 residues. CDR3 DNA: TGTGCCAGCTCCTACAGGGGGCGTTCACCCCTCCACTTT. Protein product: CASSYRGRSPLHF.

The chain joins TRBV19 to TRBJ1-1; weak D call: TRBD1 (5 bases). The CDR3 is 14 amino acids. V dropped 5 bases and J dropped 5 bases, with 15 bases sitting between them. The V gene's germline CDR1 is LNHDA and CDR2 SQIVND (reference sequence). The CDR3 here is CASSGPGGRTEAFF. The CDR3 nucleotides are TGTGCCAGTAGTGGGCCGGGGGGGAGGACTGAAGCTTTCTTT.

The chain joins TRBV2 to TRBJ2-1, with TRBD1 matching over 7 bases. The CDR3 covers 15 residues. The junction had 10 bases not matched to a gene; V was cut back by 4 bases and J by 7 bases. CDR1 is SNHLY, CDR2 FYNNEI, per germline. CDR3 coding DNA: TGTGCCAGCAGTGGCCAGCGGACAGGCGGGAATGAGCAGTTCTTC. This encodes CASSGQRTGGNEQFF.

The rearrangement uses TRBV5-6 and TRBJ1-4, with TRBD1 identical over 10 bases. The ends lost 2 bases at V and 8 bases at J; junction bases unmatched: 6. Germline V lookup: CDR1 SGHDT, CDR2 YYEEEE. The CDR3 extends over 15 amino acids. CDR3 sequence reads: CASSLRTGGGEKLFF. CDR3 DNA sequence: TGTGCCAGCAGCTTAAGGACAGGGGGAGGAGAAAAACTGTTTTTT.

The chain is built from TRBV7-2 and TRBJ2-7; D is perhaps TRBD1 (6 bases). Germline V gene sequence: CDR1 SGHTA, CDR2 FQGNSA. There are 13 residues in the CDR3. Trimming took off 3 bases at V and 7 bases at J, with 13 bases between the two ends. The CDR3 spells CASSLPGASEQYF. The CDR3 DNA follows: TGTGCCAGCAGCTTGCCAGGGGCGTCTGAGCAGTACTTC.

The chain uses TRBV28 and TRBJ1-6; 9 bases line up with TRBD1. V trimming: 4 bases; J trimming: 9 bases; junction bases outside the gene matches: 7. Per the germline V gene, CDR1 is MDHEN and CDR2 is SYDVKM. The length of the CDR3 is 15 residues. CDR3 in DNA: TGTGCCAGCAGTTCGGGACAGGGTTTTAGTTCACCCCTCCACTTT. Protein sequence: CASSSGQGFSSPLHF.

V usage is TRBV7-9 and J usage is TRBJ1-4; D perhaps matches TRBD1 (5 bases). V shed 4 bases and J shed 8 bases, with 11 bases lying between them. The CDR3 has 13 residues. CDR1 and CDR2 from the germline V gene are SEHNR and FQNEAQ (reference sequence). The CDR3 nucleotides are TGTGCCAGCAGCTCCCCGGGGGGGGAAAAACTGTTTTTT. Translating it yields CASSSPGGEKLFF.

With regard to this clone: The same CDR3 arises from other DNA sequences in this sample as well. The rearrangement joins TRBV3-1 (or the pseudogene TRBV3-2) to TRBJ1-5, with a possible D match to TRBD1 (5 bases). V lost 0 bases and J 6 bases, leaving 6 bases between the germline ends. The CDR3 covers 13 residues. CDR1 is LGHDT, CDR2 YNNKEL, per germline (reference sequence). CDR3 in amino acids: CASSQDRAQPQHF. CDR3 DNA: TGTGCCAGCAGCCAAGACAGGGCTCAGCCCCAGCATTTT.

This chain uses TRBV19 with TRBJ1-5; perhaps TRBD1 as D (5 bases). The CDR3 runs to 12 residues. CDR1 is LNHDA and CDR2 is SQIVND in the germline V gene (reference sequence). V lost 6 bases, J lost 5 bases, and 8 bases lay in between. CDR3 protein: CASRVGDQPQHF. CDR3 DNA: TGTGCCAGTAGGGTAGGGGATCAGCCCCAGCATTTT.

Only a few counts were recorded for this clone. This chain joins TRBV5-1 and TRBJ1-3; the D is unclear. The germline V gene has CDR1 SGHRS and CDR2 YFSETQ. V was shortened by 3 bases and J by 0 bases, with 13 bases between the two germline ends. This CDR3 is 16 amino acids long. The CDR3 region has the DNA TGCGCCAGCAGCTCCGGACTGCCCGACTCTGGAAACACCATATATTTT. It codes for CASSSGLPDSGNTIYF.

This chain connects TRBV9 to TRBJ2-1; TRBD2 matches 7 bases. V was clipped by 0 bases and J by 3 bases; unmatched bases: 6. The CDR3 has 16 residues. Germline loops: CDR1 SGDLS, CDR2 YYNGEE. CDR3 residues: CASSVVSSGYYNEQFF. The CDR3 DNA follows: TGTGCCAGCAGCGTAGTATCTAGCGGATACTACAATGAGCAGTTCTTC.

The chain uses TRBV12-3 or TRBV12-4 and TRBJ1-5, with no clear D. The V end was cut by 7 bases, the J end by 4 bases, with 11 bases between. CDR3 length: 13 residues. CDR3 protein: CASTSTLNQPQHF. The DNA of the CDR3 is TGTGCCAGCACCTCGACACTGAATCAGCCCCAGCATTTT.

The rearrangement joins TRBV5-4 to TRBJ2-3; 11 nucleotides match TRBD2. The germline V gene has CDR1 SGHNT and CDR2 YYREEE (reference sequence). CDR3 length: 15 amino acids. The V and J ends lost 4 bases and 3 bases, in that order; junction bases with no gene match: 4. CDR3 in amino acids: CASSARLAGTDTQYF. For the CDR3, the DNA is TGTGCCAGCAGCGCACGACTAGCGGGAACAGATACGCAGTATTTT.

The rearrangement links TRBV6-5 to TRBJ2-4, with a weak D call TRBD2 (6 bases). V was shortened by 0 bases and J by 7 bases, with 13 bases between the two germline ends. The CDR3 length is 15 residues. CDR1 and CDR2 from the germline V gene are MNHEY and SVGAGI. CDR3 amino acids: CASSYSRQGLNIQYF. The CDR3 bases are TGTGCCAGCAGTTACTCGAGGCAGGGACTCAACATTCAGTACTTC.

This clone was observed a few times. This chain connects TRBV28 to TRBJ1-2; no clear D gene. The length of the CDR3 is 14 residues. V gave up 4 bases and J gave up 6 bases, with 15 bases separating them. From germline, CDR1 is MDHEN and CDR2 SYDVKM. DNA of the CDR3: TGTGCCAGCAGTTCCTACTCCCTTCCCAATGGCTACACCTTC. It codes for CASSSYSLPNGYTF.

The V call is TRBV5-1, the J call TRBJ1-2; TRBD1 matches 7 bases. The length of the CDR3 is 15 residues. Germline V gene sequence: CDR1 SGHRS, CDR2 YFSETQ. V was pared by 0 bases and J by 6 bases, with 8 bases of the junction left unmatched. This chain's CDR3 is CASSLGGGAHNGYTF. DNA for the CDR3: TGCGCCAGCAGCTTGGGAGGGGGCGCTCATAATGGCTACACCTTC.

This chain links TRBV9 with TRBJ2-1; TRBD2 agrees at 13 bases. Germline assignment: CDR1 SGDLS and CDR2 YYNGEE. The length of the CDR3 is 15 residues. With 7 bases clipped from V and 6 bases from J, the junction kept 7 bases outside the gene matches. In DNA form, the CDR3 reads TGTGCCAGCGCTCGGGGACTAGCGGGACTCAATGAGCAGTTCTTC. Its translation: CASARGLAGLNEQFF.

The chain recombines TRBV5-1 with TRBJ1-2; D perhaps matches TRBD1 (5 bases). V lost 0 bases and J lost 6, with 12 bases in between. The length of the CDR3 is 14 residues. Germline-derived CDR1 and CDR2 are SGHRS and YFSETQ. In nucleotides, the CDR3 is TGCGCCAGCAGCTTGGGGCAGGGTGGGAATGGCTACACCTTC. This sequence encodes CASSLGQGGNGYTF.

J is TRBJ1-1 and V is TRBV11-2; 8 bases align to TRBD1. CDR1 and CDR2 (germline): SGHAT, FQNNGV. The CDR3 is 18 residues long. Losses at the gene ends were 5 bases for V and 0 bases for J; bases not matched to a gene: 14. CDR3 sequence (DNA): TGTGCCAGCAGCCCGGGGACAGGTAGGGGCTCGATGAACACTGAAGCTTTCTTT. The encoded protein is CASSPGTGRGSMNTEAFF.

This clone was seen a single time. V is TRBV6-5 and J is TRBJ1-1; a weak D match, TRBD1 (6 bases). From germline, CDR1 is MNHEY and CDR2 SVGAGI. The ends were cut back, 7 bases at V and 0 bases at J, with 15 bases in the middle. The CDR3 runs to 15 residues. The CDR3 reads CASTLRGGVNTEAFF. For the CDR3, the DNA is TGTGCCAGCACTCTAAGGGGGGGAGTGAACACTGAAGCTTTCTTT.

This rearrangement joins TRBV19 to TRBJ1-2, with 7 bases matching TRBD1. Trimming removed 3 bases from V and 5 bases from J; junction bases left unmatched: 3. This CDR3 is 13 amino acids long. The germline V gene encodes CDR1 LNHDA and CDR2 SQIVND (reference sequence). The CDR3 nucleotides read TGTGCCAGTAGTATGACAGGGTGGTATGGCTACACCTTC. Translation gives CASSMTGWYGYTF.

The chain combines TRBV7-2 with TRBJ2-7; D perhaps matches TRBD1 (5 bases). V lost 4 bases and J lost 4, with 11 bases in between. Germline V gene sequence: CDR1 SGHTA, CDR2 FQGNSA. The CDR3 contains 13 residues. CDR3 nucleotides: TGTGCCAGCAGCTCCCAAGGGGCATACGAGCAGTACTTC. Its protein product is CASSSQGAYEQYF.

V is TRBV19 and J is TRBJ1-5; D is perhaps TRBD1 (6 bases). V lost 8 bases to trimming and J lost 5 bases, with 10 bases between them. Germline V gene sequence: CDR1 LNHDA, CDR2 SQIVND (reference sequence). The CDR3 is 12 residues long. The CDR3, as DNA: TGTGCCAGTTCGGACAGCGATCAGCCCCAGCATTTT. Translated: CASSDSDQPQHF.

The V and J genes are TRBV19 and TRBJ1-5, with TRBD1 identical over 7 bases. V lost 5 bases to trimming and J lost 1 base; unmatched junction nucleotides: 2. This CDR3 is 14 amino acids long. CDR1 and CDR2 from the germline V gene are LNHDA and SQIVND (reference sequence). The CDR3 DNA reads as TGTGCCAGTAGTGTGACAGGGAGCAATCAGCCCCAGCATTTT. This translates into CASSVTGSNQPQHF.

As to this clone: At the DNA level, this CDR3 is encoded by other sequences in the same sample as well. V and J are TRBV28 and TRBJ2-1; 7 nucleotides line up with TRBD2. The CDR3 sequence is 14 residues long. The V gene end was trimmed by 3 bases and the J gene end by 3 bases; junction bases not matched to a gene: 2. Germline-derived CDR1 and CDR2 are MDHEN and SYDVKM. This CDR3 reads CASSLGGSYNEQFF. In DNA, the CDR3 is TGTGCCAGCAGTTTGGGCGGGAGCTACAATGAGCAGTTCTTC.

The chain couples TRBV12-3 or TRBV12-4 to TRBJ2-3; D not resolved. The CDR3 is 12 residues long. Trimming shortened V by 5 bases and J by 4 bases, and 7 bases separated the two germline ends. In nucleotides, the CDR3 is TGTGCCAGCAGTACTTTGGCAGATACGCAGTATTTT. Protein product: CASSTLADTQYF.

As for this clone: A clone one base away is much larger, so this may be a read error. This chain joins TRBV6-5 and TRBJ1-2, with 7 bases that match TRBD1. The J segment lost 2 bases and the V segment lost 0 bases, leaving 0 bases of the junction unmatched. Germline CDR1 reads MNHEY; CDR2 reads SVGAGI. The CDR3 length is 14 residues. Here the CDR3 DNA reads TGTGCCAGCAGTTACTCGGACAGGAACTATGGCTACACCTTC. It is translated as CASSYSDRNYGYTF.

The V and J genes are TRBV9 and TRBJ1-2; TRBD1 matches 8 bases. The CDR3 contains 14 residues. Germline-derived CDR1 and CDR2 are SGDLS and YYNGEE. The V segment lost 3 bases and the J segment 4 bases; nucleotides outside the gene matches: 5. CDR3 residues: CASSADRGLYGYTF. For the CDR3, the DNA is TGTGCCAGCAGCGCCGACAGGGGCCTCTATGGCTACACCTTC. Variable domain in full (rest from reference TRBV9 and TRBJ1-2): DSGVTQTPKHLITATGQRVTLRCSPRSGDLSVYWYQQSLDQGLQFLIQYYNGEERAKGNILERFSAQQFPDLHSELNLSSLELGDSALYFCASSADRGLYGYTFGSGTRLTVV.

The chain links TRBV4-2 to TRBJ1-6, with D uncertain. This CDR3 comprises 16 residues. V lost 0 bases to trimming and J lost 7 bases, with 13 bases between them. Per the germline V gene, CDR1 is LGHNA and CDR2 is YNFKEQ. The CDR3 nucleotides read TGTGCCAGCAGCCAAGATTTTAACATCAGAAATTCACCCCTCCACTTT. Its protein is CASSQDFNIRNSPLHF.